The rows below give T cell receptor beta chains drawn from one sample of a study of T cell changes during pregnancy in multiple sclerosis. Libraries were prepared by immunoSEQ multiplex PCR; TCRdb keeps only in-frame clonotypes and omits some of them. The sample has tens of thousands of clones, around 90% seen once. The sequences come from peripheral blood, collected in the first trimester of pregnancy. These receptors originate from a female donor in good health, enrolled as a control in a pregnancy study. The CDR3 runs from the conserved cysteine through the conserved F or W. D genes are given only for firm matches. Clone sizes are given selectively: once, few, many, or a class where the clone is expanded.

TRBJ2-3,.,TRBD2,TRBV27,CASSLTSSVWRESTDTQYF,TGTGCCAGCAGTTTAACGTCTTCGGTCTGGCGGGAGAGCACAGATACGCAGTATTTT
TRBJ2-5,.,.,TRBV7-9,CASSRGSAETQYF,TGTGCCAGCAGCCGGGGAAGCGCGGAGACCCAGTACTTC
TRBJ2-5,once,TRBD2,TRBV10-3,CAISESGGRETQYF,TGTGCCATCAGTGAGTCCGGGGGGAGAGAGACCCAGTACTTC
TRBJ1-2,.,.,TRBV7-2,CASSLSGSSTYGYTF,TGTGCCAGCAGCTTATCAGGGTCTTCTACCTATGGCTACACCTTC
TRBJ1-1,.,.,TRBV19,CASNMGAEAFF,TGTGCCAGTAACATGGGAGCTGAAGCTTTCTTT
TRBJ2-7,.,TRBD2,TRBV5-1,CASSVSGGAFSYEQYF,TGCGCCAGCAGCGTTAGCGGGGGGGCCTTTTCCTACGAGCAGTACTTC
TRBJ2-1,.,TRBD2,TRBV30,CAWSVGGEQFF,TGTGCCTGGAGTGTGGGAGGGGAGCAGTTCTTC
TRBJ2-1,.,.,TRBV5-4,CASSSKGSSYNEQFF,TGTGCCAGCAGCTCAAAAGGGAGCTCCTACAATGAGCAGTTCTTC
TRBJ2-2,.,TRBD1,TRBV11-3,CASSEYRGGELFF,TGTGCCAGCAGCGAATACAGGGGCGGGGAGCTGTTTTTT
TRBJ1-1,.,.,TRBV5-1,CASSLASQGEEAFF,TGCGCCAGCAGCTTGGCTTCACAGGGAGAAGAAGCTTTCTTT
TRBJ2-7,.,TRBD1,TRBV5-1,CASSSRMELGQIYEQYF,TGCGCCAGCAGCTCCCGTATGGAACTGGGACAGATCTACGAGCAGTACTTC
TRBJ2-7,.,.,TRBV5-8,CASSFFRGYEQYF,TGTGCCAGCAGCTTCTTCCGGGGGTACGAGCAGTACTTC
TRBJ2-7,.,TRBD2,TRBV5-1,CASSLLAGNYEQYF,TGCGCCAGCAGCTTACTAGCGGGAAACTACGAGCAGTACTTC
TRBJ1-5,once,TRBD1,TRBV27,CASRPGTVNSNQPQHF,TGTGCCAGCAGGCCCGGGACAGTAAATAGCAATCAGCCCCAGCATTTT
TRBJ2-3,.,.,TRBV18,CASSRNREVGTDTQYF,TGTGCCAGCTCCCGTAACAGGGAAGTGGGCACAGATACGCAGTATTTT
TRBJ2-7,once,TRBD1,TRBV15,CATSLQGVVSYEQYF,TGTGCCACCAGCTTACAGGGGGTAGTATCCTACGAGCAGTACTTC
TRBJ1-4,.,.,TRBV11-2,CASSFGRGTNEKLFF,TGTGCCAGCAGCTTTGGGCGGGGGACTAATGAAAAACTGTTTTTT
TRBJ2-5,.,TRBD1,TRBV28,CASSSRGTGGLKTQYF,TGTGCCAGCAGTTCGCGGGGCACAGGGGGGTTAAAGACCCAGTACTTC
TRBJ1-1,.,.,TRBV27,CASRPPGMGFTTEAFF,TGTGCCAGCAGGCCCCCCGGGATGGGGTTTACCACTGAAGCTTTCTTT
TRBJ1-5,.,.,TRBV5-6,CASSLEREDQPQHF,TGTGCCAGCAGCTTGGAAAGGGAGGATCAGCCCCAGCATTTT
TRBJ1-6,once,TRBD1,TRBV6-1,CASRAGTGGSSPLHF,TGTGCCAGCAGAGCCGGGACAGGGGGCAGCTCACCCCTCCACTTT
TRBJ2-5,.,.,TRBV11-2,CASSRQGFYQETQYF,TGTGCCAGCAGCCGTCAGGGATTCTACCAAGAGACCCAGTACTTC
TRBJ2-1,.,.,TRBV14,CASSQELLAYTYNEQFF,TGTGCCAGCAGCCAAGAACTCCTAGCGTACACCTACAATGAGCAGTTCTTC
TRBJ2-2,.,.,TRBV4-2,CASSRNSDTGLVGELFF,TGTGCCAGCAGCCGAAACTCGGATACAGGGCTTGTCGGGGAGCTGTTTTTT
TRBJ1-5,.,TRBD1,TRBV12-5,CASGLGQGAVQPQHF,TGTGCTAGTGGTTTGGGGCAGGGGGCAGTTCAGCCCCAGCATTTT
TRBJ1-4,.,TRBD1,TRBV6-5,CASTPGQNEKLFF,TGTGCCAGCACCCCGGGACAGAATGAAAAACTGTTTTTT
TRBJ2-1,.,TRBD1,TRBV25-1,CASSLWDRGRLEQFF,TGTGCCAGCAGTCTCTGGGACAGGGGGCGGCTTGAGCAGTTCTTC
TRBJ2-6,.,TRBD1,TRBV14,CASSQDQPGQGPLSGANVLTF,TGTGCCAGCAGCCAAGATCAGCCGGGACAGGGCCCTCTCTCTGGGGCCAACGTCCTGACTTTC
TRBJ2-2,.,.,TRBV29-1,CSVEGAGVAGELFF,TGCAGCGTTGAAGGGGCAGGGGTAGCCGGGGAGCTGTTTTTT
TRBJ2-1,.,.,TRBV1,CTSSHPREFF,TGCACCAGCAGCCACCCGAGGGAGTTCTTC
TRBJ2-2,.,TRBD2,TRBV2,CASSELVAGTGELFF,TGTGCCAGCAGTGAATTGGTAGCGGGGACCGGGGAGCTGTTTTTT
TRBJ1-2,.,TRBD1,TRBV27,CASSLDRVPGSGGYTF,TGTGCCAGCAGCCTCGACAGGGTCCCAGGATCGGGCGGCTACACCTTC
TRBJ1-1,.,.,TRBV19,CASNEGRPPGGNTEAFF,TGTGCCAGTAATGAGGGACGGCCCCCGGGAGGGAACACTGAAGCTTTCTTT